Listed below are T cell receptor beta chains from one sample, sequenced in a study of graft-versus-host responses after intestinal transplantation. No antigen has been identified for these receptors. Measured with immunoSEQ multiplex PCR; TCRdb has only the in-frame clones, and not every one. The data show under 100,000 clones, with roughly 93% seen just once and over 0.15% held by the top ten. Source: unstimulated CD4+ T cells sorted from spleen or lymph node cells, taken before transplant. The receptors were gathered from a human donor who was the organ donor for an intestinal transplant. Each CDR3 is given with its conserved first and last residue. The order of the fields is J gene, V gene, CDR3 protein.

j_gene: TRBJ1-2
v_gene: TRBV7-2
CDR3aa: CASSPRTANYGYTF

j_gene: TRBJ1-3
v_gene: TRBV5-4
CDR3aa: CASSLSGVGNTIYF

j_gene: TRBJ1-1
v_gene: TRBV6-5
CDR3aa: CASSPIKAGGTEAFF

j_gene: TRBJ2-1
v_gene: TRBV4-3
CDR3aa: CASSQEGLAGGEQFF

j_gene: TRBJ1-5
v_gene: TRBV6-5
CDR3aa: CASRDGQGPQHF

j_gene: TRBJ1-2
v_gene: TRBV27
CDR3aa: CASSRGGIYGYTF

j_gene: TRBJ1-1
v_gene: TRBV7-9
CDR3aa: CASSLVFRGTEAFF

j_gene: TRBJ2-4
v_gene: TRBV19
CDR3aa: CASSILGQADIQYF

j_gene: TRBJ1-1
v_gene: TRBV18
CDR3aa: CASSPPGDTEAFF

j_gene: TRBJ1-1
v_gene: TRBV9
CDR3aa: CASSVGWVGGTEAFF

j_gene: .
v_gene: TRBV5-4
CDR3aa: CASSLGQGTYNEQFF

j_gene: TRBJ2-7
v_gene: TRBV7-8
CDR3aa: CASSLKEGQGAYEQYF

j_gene: TRBJ1-2
v_gene: TRBV10-3
CDR3aa: CAISDDRATYGYTF

j_gene: TRBJ1-6
v_gene: TRBV5-1
CDR3aa: CASSLSPGRSSYNSPLHF

j_gene: TRBJ1-1
v_gene: TRBV25-1
CDR3aa: CASSEFGGEGNTEAFF

j_gene: TRBJ2-7
v_gene: TRBV4-1
CDR3aa: CASSHPGTGDYEQYF

j_gene: TRBJ1-2
v_gene: TRBV9
CDR3aa: CASSVGPHEGYTF

j_gene: TRBJ1-5
v_gene: TRBV19
CDR3aa: CASKAGEGQPQHF

j_gene: TRBJ2-5
v_gene: TRBV11-2
CDR3aa: CASSFVGRAGGKETQYF

j_gene: TRBJ1-5
v_gene: TRBV27
CDR3aa: CASRQGFQPQHF

j_gene: TRBJ1-1
v_gene: TRBV7-3
CDR3aa: CASSIGTEAFF

j_gene: TRBJ2-3
v_gene: TRBV7-9
CDR3aa: CASSRPTGAPTDTQYF

j_gene: TRBJ1-1
v_gene: TRBV5-1
CDR3aa: CASSLRMNTEAFF

j_gene: TRBJ1-6
v_gene: TRBV6-1
CDR3aa: CASKSNSYNSPLHF

j_gene: TRBJ2-3
v_gene: TRBV5-1
CDR3aa: CASSLAVAGFTDTQYF

j_gene: TRBJ1-2
v_gene: TRBV5-1
CDR3aa: CASSLESGGAYGYTF

j_gene: TRBJ2-7
v_gene: TRBV30
CDR3aa: CAMDRGYEQYF

j_gene: TRBJ2-1
v_gene: TRBV5-1
CDR3aa: CASLPLAGGSYNEQFF

j_gene: TRBJ2-7
v_gene: TRBV19
CDR3aa: CASSIRGQDYEQYF

j_gene: TRBJ1-2
v_gene: TRBV6-5
CDR3aa: CASSQLGGNYGYTF

j_gene: TRBJ2-5
v_gene: TRBV30
CDR3aa: CAWSVGETQYF

j_gene: TRBJ2-5
v_gene: TRBV9
CDR3aa: CASSVVGTGLETQYF

j_gene: TRBJ2-7
v_gene: TRBV7-6
CDR3aa: CASSFALVSGEQYF

j_gene: TRBJ2-3
v_gene: TRBV11-3
CDR3aa: CASSLGTSGPDTQYF

j_gene: TRBJ1-1
v_gene: TRBV11-2
CDR3aa: CASSVRGQRNTEAFF

j_gene: TRBJ1-1
v_gene: TRBV6-5
CDR3aa: CASSVRHLNTEAFF

j_gene: TRBJ1-2
v_gene: TRBV28
CDR3aa: CASSLIGDGYGYTF

j_gene: TRBJ2-2
v_gene: TRBV9
CDR3aa: CASTSGVTGELFF

j_gene: TRBJ1-2
v_gene: TRBV6-1
CDR3aa: CASSEFGANFYGYTF

j_gene: TRBJ2-3
v_gene: TRBV5-4
CDR3aa: CASTNADRTDTQYF

j_gene: TRBJ2-5
v_gene: TRBV18
CDR3aa: CASSPPEETQYF

j_gene: TRBJ1-5
v_gene: TRBV27
CDR3aa: CASSFRGVGQPQHF